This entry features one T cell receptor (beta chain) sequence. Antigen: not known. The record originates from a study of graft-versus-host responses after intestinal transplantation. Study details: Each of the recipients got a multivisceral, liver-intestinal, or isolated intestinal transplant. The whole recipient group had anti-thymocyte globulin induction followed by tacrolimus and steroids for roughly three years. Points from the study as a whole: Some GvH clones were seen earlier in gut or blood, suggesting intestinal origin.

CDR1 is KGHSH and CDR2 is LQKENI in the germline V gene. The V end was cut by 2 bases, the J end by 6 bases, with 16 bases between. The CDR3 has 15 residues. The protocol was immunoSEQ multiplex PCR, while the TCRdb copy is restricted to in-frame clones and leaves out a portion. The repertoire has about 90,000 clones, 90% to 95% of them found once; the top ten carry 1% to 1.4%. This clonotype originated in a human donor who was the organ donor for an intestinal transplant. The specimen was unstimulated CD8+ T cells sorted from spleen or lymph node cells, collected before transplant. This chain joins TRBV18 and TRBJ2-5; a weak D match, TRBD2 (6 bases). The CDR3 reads CASSPKRLGGKTQYF. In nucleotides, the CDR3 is TGTGCCAGCTCACCAAAAAGGCTCGGGGGTAAGACCCAGTACTTC.